The present T cell receptor (beta chain) was sequenced within a study of blood T cells in healthy people across ages. Germline V gene sequence: CDR1 MGHDK, CDR2 SYGVNS. The CDR3 runs 18 residues. The junction had 9 bases not matched to a gene; V was cut back by 0 bases and J by 4 bases. With a J-beta primer mix and a sample-barcoded 5' primer, a second PCR ran about 6 to 11 cycles. Every cDNA molecule carried a tag from a template-switch adaptor bearing 12 random nucleotides. From the 5' RACE reads, TCRdb called clonotypes with MiXCR, one entry per CDR3 protein. The top ten hold about 11% of the sample, which has roughly 1,500,000 distinct CDR3 sequences, about 31% seen once. This clonotype was counted a few times. The target antigen is unknown. General study points: Both higher diversity and more naive CD4+ cells marked long-lived donors when set against aged donors. Age showed a roughly linear inverse relationship with TCR beta diversity per million T cells.

This chain joins TRBV25-1 and TRBJ1-2; 12 bases fit TRBD1. The sample consisted of blood. The TCR was taken from a woman in her twenties or thirties in good health. For the CDR3, the DNA is TGTGCCAGCAGTGAATATGTAGGGACAGGGGGCGTCGGCTATGGCTACACCTTC. It encodes CASSEYVGTGGVGYGYTF.